This T cell receptor beta chain was sequenced for a study of cytomegalovirus exposure and HLA in healthy donors. This CDR3 is built from 16 residues. In germline, CDR1 is MNHEY, CDR2 SMNVEV (reference sequence). With 6 bases clipped from V and 6 bases from J, the junction kept 15 bases outside the gene matches. In its sample, this clone was seen a few times. Profiling relied on immunoSEQ multiplex PCR, and the TCRdb table lists in-frame clones only, not all of them. The repertoire has about 160,000 clones, 86% of them found once; the top ten carry 4.5% to 7%. This clonotype was sampled from a woman under 40 in good health and CMV-seronegative. The V gene is TRBV27, the J gene TRBJ2-7; 9 bases line up with TRBD2. Sequences were obtained from PBMCs. CDR3 DNA sequence: TGTGCCAGCAGCTTTGCCTCATCGGCGGGAGGGGGCGAGCAGTACTTC. Protein sequence: CASSFASSAGGGEQYF.